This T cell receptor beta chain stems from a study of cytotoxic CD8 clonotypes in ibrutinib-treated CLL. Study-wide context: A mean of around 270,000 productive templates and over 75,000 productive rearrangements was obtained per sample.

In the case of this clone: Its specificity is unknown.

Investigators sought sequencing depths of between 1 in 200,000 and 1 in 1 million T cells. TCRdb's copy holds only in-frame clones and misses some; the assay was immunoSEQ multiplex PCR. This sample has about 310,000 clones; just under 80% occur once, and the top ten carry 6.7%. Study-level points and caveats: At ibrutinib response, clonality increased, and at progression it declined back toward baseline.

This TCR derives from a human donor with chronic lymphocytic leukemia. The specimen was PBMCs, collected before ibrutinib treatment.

CDR3 amino acids: CASSQTWTVSYEQYF. For the CDR3, the DNA is TGCGCCAGCAGCCAAACTTGGACGGTCAGCTACGAGCAGTACTTC. The chain carries TRBV4-3 and TRBJ2-7; D remains ambiguous. The CDR3 covers 15 residues. The germline gives CDR1 LGHNA, CDR2 YSLEER. V lost 2 bases to trimming and J lost 3 bases, with 14 bases between them.